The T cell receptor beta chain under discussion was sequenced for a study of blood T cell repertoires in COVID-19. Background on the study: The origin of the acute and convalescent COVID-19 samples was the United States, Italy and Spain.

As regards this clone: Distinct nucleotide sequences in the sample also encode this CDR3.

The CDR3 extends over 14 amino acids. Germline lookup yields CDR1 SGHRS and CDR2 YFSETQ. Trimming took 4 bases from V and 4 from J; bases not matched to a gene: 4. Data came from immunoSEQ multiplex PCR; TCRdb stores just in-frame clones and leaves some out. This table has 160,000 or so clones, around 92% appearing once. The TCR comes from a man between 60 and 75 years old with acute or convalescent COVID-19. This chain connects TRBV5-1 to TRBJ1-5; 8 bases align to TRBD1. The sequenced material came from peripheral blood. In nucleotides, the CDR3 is TGCGCCAGCAGCCCGGGACAGGAAAATCAGCCCCAGCATTTT. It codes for CASSPGQENQPQHF.